A single sample is the source of the 10 T cell receptor beta chains below, sequenced in a study of metastatic and nonmetastatic thyroid tumors. Using MiXCR, TCRdb reanalyzed the PCR reads. The data show about 14,000 clones, over 9.5% seen once. All patients reached thyroid surgery having received no treatment beforehand. The sequencing input was blood. These receptors came from a female donor with papillary thyroid cancer or a benign thyroid nodule (not recorded which). Some clones in this sample may be carry-over from other donors' samples.

This clone was observed a single time. The chain carries TRBV18 and TRBJ2-2; the match to TRBD1 covers 7 bases. The CDR3 consists of 15 residues. V was clipped by 3 bases and J by 6 bases; unmatched bases: 7. Germline loops: CDR1 KGHSH, CDR2 LQKENI. The CDR3 coding sequence is TGTGCCAGCTCACCCTCCGGGACAGCAGCCGGGGAGCTGTTTTTT. It translates to CASSPSGTAAGELFF.

This clone occurred many times. The chain employs TRBV29-1 and TRBJ2-3; a possible D gene is TRBD1 (7 bases). Deletions cut 4 bases from V and 5 bases from J, with 16 bases between. Per the germline V gene, CDR1 is SQVTM and CDR2 is ANQGSEA. The CDR3 spans 14 residues. CDR3 nucleotide sequence: TGCAGCGTTGGACAGACAGGGACTGGAGATACGCAGTATTTT. This encodes CSVGQTGTGDTQYF.

This clone was seen many times. This chain links TRBV19 with TRBJ2-2; D call uncertain. The CDR3 has 14 amino acids. Germline values: CDR1 LNHDA, CDR2 SQIVND (reference sequence). Between the trimmed V and J ends, which lost 6 bases and 0 bases, there was a span of 8 bases. The CDR3 spells CASSLQTNTGELFF. For the CDR3, the DNA is TGTGCCAGTAGCTTACAGACGAACACCGGGGAGCTGTTTTTT.

This clone came up a few times. The chain uses TRBV7-2 and TRBJ2-7; 8 positions match TRBD2. The J segment lost 6 bases and the V segment lost 1 base, leaving 5 bases of the junction unmatched. Germline V lookup: CDR1 SGHTA, CDR2 FQGNSA. The length of the CDR3 is 14 residues. The CDR3 loop reads CASSLDGLAREQYF. CDR3 DNA: TGTGCCAGCAGCTTAGACGGACTAGCTCGCGAGCAGTACTTC. Filled out from reference TRBV7-2 and TRBJ2-7, the complete variable domain reads GAGVSQSPSNKVTEKGKDVELRCDPISGHTALYWYRQSLGQGLEFLIYFQGNSAPDKSGLPSDRFSAERTGGSVSTLTIQRTQQEDSAVYLCASSLDGLAREQYFGPGTRLTVT.

The J gene is TRBJ1-1, the V gene TRBV28; 7 bases are a match to TRBD1. The junction had 6 bases not matched to a gene; V was cut back by 5 bases and J by 3 bases. The germline V gene encodes CDR1 MDHEN and CDR2 SYDVKM. This CDR3 has 14 residues. CDR3 nucleotides: TGTGCCAGCAGTGACAGGGACACTCACACTGAAGCTTTCTTT. This translates into CASSDRDTHTEAFF.

This clone is labeled as medium-sized. V and J are TRBV12-3 or TRBV12-4 and TRBJ1-2, with TRBD1 matching 7 bases. V shed 2 bases and J 7 bases; nucleotides not matched to a gene: 7. The CDR3 is 14 residues long. The CDR3 nucleotides read TGTGCCAGCAGTTTATCAGACAGGGCCTTTGGCTACACCTTC. Translating it yields CASSLSDRAFGYTF.

This clone was counted many times. The rearrangement joins TRBV12-3 or TRBV12-4 to TRBJ1-3, with D hard to call. V was clipped by 8 bases and J by 0 bases, with 5 bases between them. The length of the CDR3 is 12 residues. The CDR3 nucleotides are TGTGCCAGCCAGAGCTCTGGAAACACCATATATTTT. It encodes CASQSSGNTIYF.

This clone is categorized as medium-sized. The chain couples TRBV2 to TRBJ2-7; no reliable D call. Deletions cut 1 base from V and 3 bases from J, with 13 bases between. Per germline, CDR1 SNHLY and CDR2 FYNNEI. The CDR3 is 15 residues long. As DNA, the CDR3 is TGTGCCAGCAGTGAAGGGCGGAGTACAGTCTACGAGCAGTACTTC. Translation: CASSEGRSTVYEQYF.

The rearrangement uses TRBV28 and TRBJ1-2, with D possibly TRBD1 on 6 matching bases. Germline CDR1 reads MDHEN; CDR2 reads SYDVKM. Trimming left V 10 bases short and J 4 bases short, with 13 bases between. This CDR3 is 12 amino acids long. The CDR3 coding sequence is TGTGCCATCACTACAGGGACCTATGGCTACACCTTC. It encodes CAITTGTYGYTF.

As regards this clone: A read error may be the cause here, since a much bigger clone is one base away. The chain employs TRBV18 and TRBJ1-5; possibly TRBD1 for D (5 bases). CDR3 size: 16 residues. The germline V gene has CDR1 KGHSH and CDR2 LQKENI. V was pared by 0 bases and J by 8 bases, with 17 bases between. CDR3 in DNA: TGTGCCAGCTCACCACCCCAGGGACCCTCAGGAAAGCCCCAGCATTTT. This codes for CASSPPQGPSGKPQHF. Full variable domain (rest looked up from reference TRBV18 and TRBJ1-5): NAGVMQNPRHLVRRRGQEARLRCSPMKGHSHVYWYRQLPEEGLKFMVYLQKENIIDESGMPKERFSAEFPKEGPSILRIQQVVRGDSAAYFCASSPPQGPSGKPQHFGDGTRLSIL.